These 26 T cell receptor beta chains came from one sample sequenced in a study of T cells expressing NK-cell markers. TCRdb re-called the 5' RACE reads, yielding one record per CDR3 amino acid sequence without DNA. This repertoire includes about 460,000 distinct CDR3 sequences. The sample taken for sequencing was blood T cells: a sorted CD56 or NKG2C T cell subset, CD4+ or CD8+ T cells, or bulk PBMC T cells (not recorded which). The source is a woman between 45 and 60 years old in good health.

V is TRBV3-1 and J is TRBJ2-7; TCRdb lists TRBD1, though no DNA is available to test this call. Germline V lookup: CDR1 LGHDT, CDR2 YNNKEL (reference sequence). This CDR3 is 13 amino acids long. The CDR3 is CASSQNRRYEQYF.

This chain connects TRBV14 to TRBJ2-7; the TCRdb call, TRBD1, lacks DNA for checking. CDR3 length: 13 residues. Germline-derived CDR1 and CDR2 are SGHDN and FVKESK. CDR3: CAILLRVSYEQYF. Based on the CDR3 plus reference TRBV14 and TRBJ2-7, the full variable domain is EAGVTQFPSHSVIEKGQTVTLRCDPISGHDNLYWYRRVMGKEIKFLLHFVKESKQDESGMPNNRFLAERTGGTYSTLKVQPAELEDSGVYFCAILLRVSYEQYFGPGTRLTVT.

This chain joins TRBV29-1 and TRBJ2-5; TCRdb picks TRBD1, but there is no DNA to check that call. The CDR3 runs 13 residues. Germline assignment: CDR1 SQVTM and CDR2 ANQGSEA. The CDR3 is CSVEGTGQETQYF.

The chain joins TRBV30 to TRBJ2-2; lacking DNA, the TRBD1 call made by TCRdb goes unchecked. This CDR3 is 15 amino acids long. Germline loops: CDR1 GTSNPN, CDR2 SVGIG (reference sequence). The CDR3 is CAWRGGQAWAGELFF. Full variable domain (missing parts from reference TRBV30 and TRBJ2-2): SQTIHQWPATLVQPVGSPLSLECTVEGTSNPNLYWYRQAAGRGLQLLFYSVGIGQISSEVPQNLSASRPQDRQFILSSKKLLLSDSGFYLCAWRGGQAWAGELFFGEGSRLTVL.

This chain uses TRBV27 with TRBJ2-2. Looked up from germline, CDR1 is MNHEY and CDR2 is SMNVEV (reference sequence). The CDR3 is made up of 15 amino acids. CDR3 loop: CASSLLRTELGELFF.

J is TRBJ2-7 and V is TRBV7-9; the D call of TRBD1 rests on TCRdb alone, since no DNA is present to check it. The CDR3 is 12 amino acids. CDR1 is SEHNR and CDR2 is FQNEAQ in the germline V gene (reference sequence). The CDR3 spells CASSPRPLEQYF. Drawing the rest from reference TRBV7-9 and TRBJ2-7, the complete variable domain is DTGVSQNPRHKITKRGQNVTFRCDPISEHNRLYWYRQTLGQGPEFLTYFQNEAQLEKSRLLSDRFSAERPKGSFSTLEIQRTEQGDSAMYLCASSPRPLEQYFGPGTRLTVT.

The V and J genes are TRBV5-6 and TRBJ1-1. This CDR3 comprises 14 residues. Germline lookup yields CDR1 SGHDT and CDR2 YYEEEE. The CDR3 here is CASSSRTRGAEAFF.

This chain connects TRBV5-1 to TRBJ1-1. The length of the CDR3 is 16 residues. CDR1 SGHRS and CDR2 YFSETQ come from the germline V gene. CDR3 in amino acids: CASSLDGTVRNTEAFF.

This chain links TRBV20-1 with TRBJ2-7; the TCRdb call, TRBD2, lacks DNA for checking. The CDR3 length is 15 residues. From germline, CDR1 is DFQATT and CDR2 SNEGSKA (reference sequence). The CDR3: CSARPGLAVSYEQYF.

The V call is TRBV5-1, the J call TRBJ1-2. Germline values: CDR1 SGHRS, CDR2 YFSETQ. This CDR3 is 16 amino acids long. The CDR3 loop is CASSLEFPGANYGYTF.

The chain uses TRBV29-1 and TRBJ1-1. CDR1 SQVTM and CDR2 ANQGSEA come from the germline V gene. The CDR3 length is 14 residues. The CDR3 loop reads CSVLETPKNTEAFF.

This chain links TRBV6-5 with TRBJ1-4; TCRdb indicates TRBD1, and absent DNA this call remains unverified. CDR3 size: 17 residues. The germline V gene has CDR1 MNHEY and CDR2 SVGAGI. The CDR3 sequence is CASSYQRTGVGDEKLFF.

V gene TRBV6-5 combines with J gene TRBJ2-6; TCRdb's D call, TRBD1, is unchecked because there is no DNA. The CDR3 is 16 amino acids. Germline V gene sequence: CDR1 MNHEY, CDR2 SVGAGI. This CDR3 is CASSPQEIPGANVLTF.

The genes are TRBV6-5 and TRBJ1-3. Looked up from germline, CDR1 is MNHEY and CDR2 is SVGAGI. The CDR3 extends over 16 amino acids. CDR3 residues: CASSYSKFSSGNTIYF.

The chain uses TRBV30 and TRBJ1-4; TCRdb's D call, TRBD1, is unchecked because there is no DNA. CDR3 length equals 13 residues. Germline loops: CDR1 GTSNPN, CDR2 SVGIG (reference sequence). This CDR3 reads CAWTPGQIEKLFF.

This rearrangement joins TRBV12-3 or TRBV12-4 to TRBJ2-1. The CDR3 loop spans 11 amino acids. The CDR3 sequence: CASTAVGEQFF.

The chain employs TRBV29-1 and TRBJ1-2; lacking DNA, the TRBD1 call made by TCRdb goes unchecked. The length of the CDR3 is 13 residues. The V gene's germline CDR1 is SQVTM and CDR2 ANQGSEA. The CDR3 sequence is CSAPGTSNYGYTF. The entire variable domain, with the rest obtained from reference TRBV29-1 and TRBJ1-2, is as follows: SAVISQKPSRDICQRGTSLTIQCQVDSQVTMMFWYRQQPGQSLTLIATANQGSEATYESGFVIDKFPISRPNLTFSTLTVSNMSPEDSSIYLCSAPGTSNYGYTFGSGTRLTVV.

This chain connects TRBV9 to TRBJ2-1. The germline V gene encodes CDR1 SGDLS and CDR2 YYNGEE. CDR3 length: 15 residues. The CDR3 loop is CASSLTTIPYNEQFF.

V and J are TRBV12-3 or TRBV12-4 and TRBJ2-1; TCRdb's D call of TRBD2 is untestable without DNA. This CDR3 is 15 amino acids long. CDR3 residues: CASSLAGSGYNEQFF.

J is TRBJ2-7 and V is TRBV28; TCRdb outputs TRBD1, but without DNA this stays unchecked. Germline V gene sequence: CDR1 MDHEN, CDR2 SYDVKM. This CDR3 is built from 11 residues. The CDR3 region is CASPGGGEQYF.

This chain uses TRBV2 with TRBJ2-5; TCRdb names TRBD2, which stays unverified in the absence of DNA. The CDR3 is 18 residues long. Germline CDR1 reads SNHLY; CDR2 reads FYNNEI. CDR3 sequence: CASRGGPRGSPSTRVQYF.

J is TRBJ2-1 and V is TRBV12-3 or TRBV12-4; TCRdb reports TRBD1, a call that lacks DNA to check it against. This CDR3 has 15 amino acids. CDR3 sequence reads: CASSLMTGSYNEQFF.

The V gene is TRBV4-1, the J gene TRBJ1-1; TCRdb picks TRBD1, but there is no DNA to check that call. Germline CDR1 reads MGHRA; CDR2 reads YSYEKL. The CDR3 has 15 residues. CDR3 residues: CASSQVDSPNTEAFF.

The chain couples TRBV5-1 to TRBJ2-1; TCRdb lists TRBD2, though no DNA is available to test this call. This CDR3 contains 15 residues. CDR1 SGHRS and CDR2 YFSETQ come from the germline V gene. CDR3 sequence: CASRNGLAVYNEQFF.

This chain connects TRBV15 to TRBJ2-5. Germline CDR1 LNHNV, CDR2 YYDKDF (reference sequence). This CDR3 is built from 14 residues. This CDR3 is CATSRDQGGETQYF.

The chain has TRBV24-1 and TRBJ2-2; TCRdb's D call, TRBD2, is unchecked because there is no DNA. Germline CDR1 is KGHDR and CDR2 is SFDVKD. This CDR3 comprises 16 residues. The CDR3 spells CATSDPSRRDTGELFF.